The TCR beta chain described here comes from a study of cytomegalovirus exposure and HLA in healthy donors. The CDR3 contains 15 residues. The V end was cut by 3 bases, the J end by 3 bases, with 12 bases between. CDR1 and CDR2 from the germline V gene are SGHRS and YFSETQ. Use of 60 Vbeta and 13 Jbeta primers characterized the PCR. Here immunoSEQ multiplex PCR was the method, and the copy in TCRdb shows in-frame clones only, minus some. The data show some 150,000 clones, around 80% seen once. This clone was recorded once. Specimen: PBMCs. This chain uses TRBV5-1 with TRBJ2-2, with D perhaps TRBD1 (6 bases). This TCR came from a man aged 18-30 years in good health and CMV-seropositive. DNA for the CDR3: TGCGCCAGCAGCTCCACGAGGACAGACACCGGGGAGCTGTTTTTT. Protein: CASSSTRTDTGELFF.